This TCR beta chain was captured in a study of beta chain features in type 1 diabetes (dated by TCRdb to between 2017 and 2018). Some background on the complete study: Mean age, gender distribution, total cell number and subset yield did not differ between patients and healthy donors. A total of some 110 million sorted cells were examined across all samples, and a strong correlation was observed between cell number per subset and RNA yield. The study compared TCRB repertoires of sorted circulating CD4+ T cell subsets between recently diagnosed type 1 diabetes patients and matched healthy donors. Naive and central memory subsets were obtained from all 30 or so donors, but regulatory and stem cell-like memory subsets were isolated from only 8 patients and roughly 8 healthy donors. General findings and caveats noted by the study authors: A moderate but significant shortening of TCRB CDR3 length was observed in type 1 diabetes patients in all four CD4+ subsets. Because the HLA sub-analyses included only small numbers of individuals, any influence of HLA type on TCRB rearrangement was left unresolved. Shorter templates might have been favored by PCR, but patient and control samples were amplified and corrected together, so both groups would have been affected equally by any skew. Fewer insertions and more nucleotide deletions at VDJ recombination sites were observed in patients with type 1 diabetes, implying thymic rearrangement abnormalities. Because cDNA was sequenced instead of genomic DNA, activated cells with high expression could be over-represented, although the groups did not differ in activation or CD3 levels. Naive, central memory and regulatory TCRB repertoires appeared to be more alike among patients than among healthy donors.

From each donor, a single peripheral blood sample of about 116 mL on average was drawn into heparinised tubes. Naive, central memory, regulatory and stem cell-like memory CD4+ T cells were sorted on a BD FACSAria II using a panel including CD45RO, CCR7, CD25, CD127, CD95 and CD27. All sorted populations exceeded 98% purity. Right away, PBMCs were isolated by Lymphoprep density gradient centrifugation and were stained directly, with no culture step. To minimize batch effects, samples were stained and sorted in pairs, one healthy donor with one patient per experiment. All of the isolated RNA was reverse transcribed with the High Capacity cDNA Reverse Transcription Kit, so expressed TCRB transcripts were sequenced. Naive, central memory and regulatory T cell samples underwent deep immunoSEQ sequencing, averaging roughly 3.4 million total reads per sample. After sorted cells were lysed in RLT buffer, RNA was extracted with DNase-treated RNeasy Micro or Mini kits, with the choice depending on cell number. To prevent cross-contamination, every cell subset was processed on its own, while patient and healthy donor samples were processed together. The immunoSEQ multiplex PCR was used to amplify TCRB sequences from cDNA, generating 87-bp fragments that spanned the CDR3 region. Amplicons were sequenced on the Illumina HiSeq platform. From the authors' description of their analysis: Synthetic template baselines were used to correct PCR bias computationally, reads within Hamming distance 2 were collapsed together, and singletons that could not be merged were discarded. By aligning reads against IMGT, V, D and J genes, CDR3 length, and insertions or deletions at six rearrangement sites were assigned. Clonotype counts were normalized to sorted cell number within each subset before computing true diversity and Gini coefficients with the tcR R package. Repertoire sharing was quantified using the overlap coefficient calculated on TCRB nucleotide sequences. As a proxy for the pre-selection repertoire, out-of-frame TCRB sequences from naive cells were analyzed. The table comes from immuneACCESS by way of TCRdb, which keeps in-frame sequences with V and J called. Part of the clones is missing from these tables; in studies checked, under half for an unresolved V gene and the rest for unknown reasons. V, J and clone size are those of that table, while D and trimming were read from the DNA. In this sample the table shows hundreds of thousands of clones, around a sixth of which occur a single time. The ten top clones hold about 0.087% of the sample.

On this clone itself: Its cognate antigen has yet to be identified. Qualities for individual bases were not recorded, and no much larger clone is one base off. Other DNA sequences in this specimen translate into the identical CDR3.

The TCR sequence derives from a man between 18 and 29 years old in good health. The source material was naive CD4+ T cells from blood. In light of the paper, this sample's cell subset or site label describes: true naive CD4+ T cells.

CDR3 sequence: CAWRRQGNTEAFF. The nucleotide sequence is TGTGCCTGGAGACGACAGGGTAACACTGAAGCTTTCTTT. The rearranged chain carries TRBV30 and TRBJ1-1, and 7 bases in between align with TRBD1. From the cysteine up to the phenylalanine, the CDR3 has a length of 13 residues. Just CDR3 DNA is preserved here, 39 bases in frame from base 1. V ends up 3 bases short and J 2 bases short, with an unmatched junction base count of 3. CDR1 and CDR2 (GTSNPN, SVGIG) derive from the germline V gene (reference sequence).